The 18 T cell receptor beta chains in this list originate from one sample, sequenced in a study of cytomegalovirus exposure and HLA in healthy donors. The primer mix had 60 Vbeta and 13 Jbeta primers. Profiling relied on immunoSEQ multiplex PCR, and the TCRdb table lists in-frame clones only, not all of them. The table lists about 140,000 clones, about three quarters of them singletons. The source material was PBMCs. The receptor set was obtained from a male donor in good health and CMV-seropositive.

The sample holds a few counts of this clone. V usage is TRBV19 and J usage is TRBJ2-6; tentative D call: TRBD1 (6 bases). CDR3 length: 18 residues. Per the germline V gene, CDR1 is LNHDA and CDR2 is SQIVND (reference sequence). V lost 4 bases to trimming and J lost 1 base, with 17 bases between them. DNA for the CDR3: TGTGCCAGTAGTAGTCGGGGACAATTGGTGTCTGGGGCCAACGTCCTGACTTTC. It codes for CASSSRGQLVSGANVLTF.

The chain recombines TRBV9 with TRBJ2-1; TRBD2 matches 8 bases. The ends lost 0 bases at V and 5 bases at J; junction bases unmatched: 4. The CDR3 runs to 15 residues. CDR1 is SGDLS, CDR2 YYNGEE, per germline. The CDR3 DNA reads TGTGCCAGCAGCGTAGGAGCGGGAGTCGACAATGAGCAGTTCTTC. Protein product: CASSVGAGVDNEQFF. The full variable domain, with the rest looked up from reference TRBV9 and TRBJ2-1, is DSGVTQTPKHLITATGQRVTLRCSPRSGDLSVYWYQQSLDQGLQFLIQYYNGEERAKGNILERFSAQQFPDLHSELNLSSLELGDSALYFCASSVGAGVDNEQFFGPGTRLTVL.

The rearrangement links TRBV29-1 to TRBJ2-3, with D perhaps TRBD2 (6 bases). V was shortened by 8 bases and J by 0 bases, with 15 bases between the two germline ends. Germline V lookup: CDR1 SQVTM, CDR2 ANQGSEA. The CDR3 has 14 residues. The CDR3 nucleotides read TGCAGCACCTTGGGCGGGGCTAGCACAGATACGCAGTATTTT. Translated, it gives CSTLGGASTDTQYF.

The chain has TRBV11-2 and TRBJ2-7; TRBD1 aligns across 7 bases. V lost 5 bases, J lost 3 bases, and 7 bases stayed unmatched. CDR3 length: 14 residues. Germline V gene data show CDR1 as SGHAT and CDR2 as FQNNGV. The CDR3 here is CASSHRDRRYEQYF. DNA for the CDR3: TGTGCCAGCAGCCACCGGGACAGACGCTACGAGCAGTACTTC. Complete variable domain (other parts from reference TRBV11-2 and TRBJ2-7): EAGVAQSPRYKIIEKRQSVAFWCNPISGHATLYWYQQILGQGPKLLIQFQNNGVVDDSQLPKDRFSAERLKGVDSTLKIQPAKLEDSAVYLCASSHRDRRYEQYFGPGTRLTVT.

This clone was seen only once. This chain uses TRBV6-5 with TRBJ1-2; D gene unclear. V dropped 5 bases and J dropped 0 bases, with 7 bases sitting between them. The germline V gene encodes CDR1 MNHEY and CDR2 SVGAGI. This CDR3 comprises 13 residues. CDR3 in DNA: TGTGCCAGCAGTCTAAGAGCTAACTATGGCTACACCTTC. This encodes CASSLRANYGYTF.

The chain joins TRBV2 to TRBJ1-5; 8 bases are a match to TRBD1. Trimming at V came to 3 bases and at J to 4 bases, leaving 5 bases not matched to a gene. The CDR3 has 15 amino acids. The germline CDR1 and CDR2 sequences are SNHLY and FYNNEI. The DNA of the CDR3 is TGTGCCAGCAGTGATAGGCAGGGGGCAAATCAGCCCCAGCATTTT. This encodes CASSDRQGANQPQHF.

The rearrangement joins TRBV19 to TRBJ2-1; tentative D call: TRBD1 (6 bases). The CDR3 runs 14 residues. Germline CDR1 reads LNHDA; CDR2 reads SQIVND (reference sequence). V dropped 5 bases and J dropped 9 bases, with 17 bases sitting between them. CDR3 region: CASSFLGTLGEQFF. In nucleotides, the CDR3 is TGTGCCAGTAGTTTCCTCGGGACATTGGGTGAGCAGTTCTTC.

The CDR3 sequence: CATSRATSGTDTQYF. DNA for the CDR3: TGTGCCACCAGCAGAGCGACTAGTGGCACAGATACGCAGTATTTT. The rearrangement links TRBV15 to TRBJ2-3; possible D gene TRBD2, 6 bases. V was trimmed by 1 base and J by 1 base, leaving 9 bases between them. CDR1 is LNHNV and CDR2 is YYDKDF in the germline V gene (reference sequence). The CDR3 is 15 amino acids.

This rearrangement joins TRBV6-5 to TRBJ2-1; 7 positions agree with TRBD1. V shed 6 bases and J 0 bases; nucleotides not matched to a gene: 5. The CDR3 is 15 residues long. Per germline, CDR1 MNHEY and CDR2 SVGAGI. The CDR3 protein is CASSQGVPSYNEQFF. DNA for the CDR3: TGTGCCAGCAGCCAGGGGGTTCCCTCCTACAATGAGCAGTTCTTC.

J is TRBJ1-3 and V is TRBV25-1; D is perhaps TRBD1 (5 bases). Germline CDR1 and CDR2: MGHDK and SYGVNS. V lost 6 bases and J lost 0, with 12 bases in between. CDR3 length: 15 residues. CDR3 protein: CASSPTDSSGNTIYF. In DNA form, the CDR3 reads TGTGCCAGCAGCCCCACAGACAGCTCTGGAAACACCATATATTTT.

This chain links TRBV7-3 with TRBJ2-7; TRBD2 might be the D (6 bases). V lost 5 bases and J 5 bases, leaving 16 bases between the germline ends. The germline CDR1 and CDR2 sequences are SGHTA and FQGTGA. This CDR3 has 14 residues. In DNA, the CDR3 is TGTGCCAGCAGCCCCCCGTGGGCGGGACACGAGCAGTACTTC. It translates to CASSPPWAGHEQYF.

The CDR3 coding sequence is TGTGCCAGCAGCAAAGGGGGGGCGAACACCGGGGAGCTGTTTTTT. This translates into CASSKGGANTGELFF. The chain couples TRBV5-4 to TRBJ2-2; D possibly corresponds to TRBD2 (7 bases). Trimming took 4 bases from V and 0 from J, leaving 10 bases between them. The CDR3 contains 15 residues. Germline V gives CDR1 SGHNT, CDR2 YYREEE (reference sequence).

This chain uses TRBV5-6 with TRBJ1-5, with D hard to call. The CDR3 is made up of 12 amino acids. The germline V gene has CDR1 SGHDT and CDR2 YYEEEE. Between the trimmed V and J ends, which lost 5 bases and 6 bases, there was a span of 9 bases. This CDR3 reads CASSAERQPQHF. CDR3 DNA: TGTGCCAGCAGTGCGGAGCGTCAGCCCCAGCATTTT.

This clone occurred once. The rearrangement joins TRBV9 to TRBJ2-7, with a tentative D call TRBD2 (5 bases). The V gene lost 1 base and the J gene lost 7 bases, with 12 bases spanning the gap. From germline, CDR1 is SGDLS and CDR2 YYNGEE. The CDR3 is made up of 13 amino acids. The DNA for the CDR3 is TGTGCCAGCAGCGTACAGCCTACGGGGGAGCAGTACTTC. It yields the protein CASSVQPTGEQYF.

This clone was counted only a few times. The chain carries TRBV9 and TRBJ2-3; TRBD2 aligns across 10 bases. This CDR3 is 15 amino acids long. Germline CDR1 SGDLS, CDR2 YYNGEE. The V gene end was trimmed by 2 bases and the J gene end by 4 bases; junction bases not matched to a gene: 4. Here the CDR3 reads CASSVTSGTSDTQYF. CDR3 DNA: TGTGCCAGCAGCGTTACTAGCGGGACTTCAGATACGCAGTATTTT. The whole variable domain, filled in from reference TRBV9 and TRBJ2-3, reads DSGVTQTPKHLITATGQRVTLRCSPRSGDLSVYWYQQSLDQGLQFLIQYYNGEERAKGNILERFSAQQFPDLHSELNLSSLELGDSALYFCASSVTSGTSDTQYFGPGTRLTVL.

The gene calls are TRBV13 and TRBJ2-1; 12 positions agree with TRBD2. The CDR3 is 16 amino acids. Trimming at V came to 5 bases and at J to 5 bases, leaving 7 bases not matched to a gene. Germline V CDR1 and CDR2: PRHDT, FYEKMQ (reference sequence). CDR3 sequence: CASSESSGRVDNEQFF. The DNA of the CDR3 is TGTGCCAGCAGCGAATCTAGCGGGAGGGTTGACAATGAGCAGTTCTTC. Together with reference TRBV13 and TRBJ2-1, the CDR3 gives the full variable domain: AAGVIQSPRHLIKEKRETATLKCYPIPRHDTVYWYQQGPGQDPQFLISFYEKMQSDKGSIPDRFSAQQFSDYHSELNMSSLELGDSALYFCASSESSGRVDNEQFFGPGTRLTVL.

This clone was observed a single time. The rearrangement uses TRBV5-4 and TRBJ1-2; 7 nucleotides align to TRBD1. CDR1 is SGHNT, CDR2 YYREEE, per germline (reference sequence). This CDR3 is built from 13 residues. With 4 bases clipped from V and 5 bases from J, the junction kept 5 bases outside the gene matches. The CDR3 DNA follows: TGTGCCAGCAGCCGGGACAGAGAGTATGGCTACACCTTC. Translated, it gives CASSRDREYGYTF.

The J gene is TRBJ2-7, the V gene TRBV28; no definite D call. This CDR3 is built from 12 residues. Trimming removed 3 bases from V and 5 bases from J, with 8 bases in between. Germline lookup yields CDR1 MDHEN and CDR2 SYDVKM. This CDR3 reads CASSFSTDEQYF. CDR3 bases: TGTGCCAGCAGTTTTAGTACGGACGAGCAGTACTTC.